The rows below give T cell receptor beta chains drawn from one sample of a study of blood T cell repertoires in COVID-19. Sequencing used immunoSEQ multiplex PCR; TCRdb keeps in-frame clones, though not all of them. The data contain tens of thousands of clones, approximately 89% of them singletons. The sample consisted of peripheral blood. The receptors were sampled from a man aged 45-65 years with acute or convalescent COVID-19. The CDR3 runs from the conserved cysteine through the conserved F or W. The D gene is left open where the match is weak. Rows may omit the clone size; those that give it use once, few, many or a size class.

J gene | D gene | clone size | V gene | CDR3 DNA | CDR3 protein
TRBJ2-3 | . | . | TRBV9 | TGTGCCAGCAGCGTAGCGGGGGGCCGGGAAGATACGCAGTATTTT | CASSVAGGREDTQYF
TRBJ2-2 | TRBD2 | . | TRBV7-3 | TGTGCCAGCAGCCCCATGGGACTAGCGAACACCGGGGAGCTGTTTTTT | CASSPMGLANTGELFF
TRBJ1-3 | . | . | TRBV29-1 | TGCAGCGTTGTTCTCTCTGGAAACACCATATATTTT | CSVVLSGNTIYF
TRBJ1-3 | . | . | TRBV7-8 | TGTGCCAGCAGCTCTCCCAGGGCTGGAAACACCATATATTTT | CASSSPRAGNTIYF
TRBJ1-5 | . | once | TRBV18 | TGTGCCAGCTCACCCAGAGGACAGCCCCAGCATTTT | CASSPRGQPQHF
TRBJ2-7 | . | . | TRBV2 | TGTGCCAGCAGTGAGACTGCGGGGTCTATCTACGAGCAGTACTTC | CASSETAGSIYEQYF
TRBJ2-2 | TRBD2 | . | TRBV7-8 | TGTGCCAGCAGCGGTCGGACTAGCGGGGAAAACACCGGGGAGCTGTTTTTT | CASSGRTSGENTGELFF
TRBJ2-2 | . | once | TRBV24-1 | TGTGCCACCAGTGATCCTCGGAGCGGCACCGGGGAGCTGTTTTTT | CATSDPRSGTGELFF
TRBJ2-2 | TRBD2 | . | TRBV24-1 | TGTGCCACCTCCGGGCTAGCGGTAACTTCGAACACCGGGGAGCTGTTTTTT | CATSGLAVTSNTGELFF
TRBJ1-2 | . | . | TRBV5-4 | TGTGCCAGCAGCCTCAACGGCGGCAGGGCGCACAACTATGGCTACACCTTC | CASSLNGGRAHNYGYTF
TRBJ2-3 | TRBD2 | . | TRBV19 | TGTGCCAGTAGTATTGTGCCGGGAGGCGAAGATACGCAGTATTTT | CASSIVPGGEDTQYF
TRBJ2-1 | . | once | TRBV20-1 | TGCAGTGCTAGAGATTCTTATGAGCAGTTCTTC | CSARDSYEQFF
TRBJ2-7 | TRBD1 | . | TRBV18 | TGTGCCAGCTCACCCGACGGGCAGGGGGATCCGTACTTC | CASSPDGQGDPYF